This T cell receptor beta chain was obtained from a study of cytomegalovirus exposure and HLA in healthy donors. Study-level findings and limits: Immune exposure information comprised only CMV serostatus. A later analysis showed HLA-associated TCR beta chains outstripping equally common others in clonal expansion. Among TCR sequences, most were rare, though some public TCRs appeared in many donors. An ancestry cluster, one associated with Asian ancestry, reportedly showed fewer N-insertions than the approximately 650-donor mean in a later analysis.

The PCR was carried out with 60 Vbeta primers and 13 Jbeta primers. The table came from immunoSEQ multiplex PCR; TCRdb's copy has only in-frame clones and leaves some out. The profile shows fewer than 180,000 clones, approximately 60% of them singletons. Per germline, CDR1 MDHEN and CDR2 SYDVKM. CDR3 length: 16 residues. J lost 4 bases, V lost 5 bases, and 10 bases had no gene match. This clone showed up just once. What it binds is unknown. This chain connects TRBV28 to TRBJ1-1, with 10 bases aligning to TRBD1. The receptor was isolated from a woman in her fifties or sixties in good health and CMV-seropositive. Sequenced input: PBMCs. CDR3 sequence: CASSPGQGKSSTEAFF. In DNA, the CDR3 is TGTGCCAGCAGTCCGGGACAGGGGAAATCAAGCACTGAAGCTTTCTTT. Filled out from reference TRBV28 and TRBJ1-1, the complete variable domain reads DVKVTQSSRYLVKRTGEKVFLECVQDMDHENMFWYRQDPGLGLRLIYFSYDVKMKEKGDIPEGYSVSREKKERFSLILESASTNQTSMYLCASSPGQGKSSTEAFFGQGTRLTVV.